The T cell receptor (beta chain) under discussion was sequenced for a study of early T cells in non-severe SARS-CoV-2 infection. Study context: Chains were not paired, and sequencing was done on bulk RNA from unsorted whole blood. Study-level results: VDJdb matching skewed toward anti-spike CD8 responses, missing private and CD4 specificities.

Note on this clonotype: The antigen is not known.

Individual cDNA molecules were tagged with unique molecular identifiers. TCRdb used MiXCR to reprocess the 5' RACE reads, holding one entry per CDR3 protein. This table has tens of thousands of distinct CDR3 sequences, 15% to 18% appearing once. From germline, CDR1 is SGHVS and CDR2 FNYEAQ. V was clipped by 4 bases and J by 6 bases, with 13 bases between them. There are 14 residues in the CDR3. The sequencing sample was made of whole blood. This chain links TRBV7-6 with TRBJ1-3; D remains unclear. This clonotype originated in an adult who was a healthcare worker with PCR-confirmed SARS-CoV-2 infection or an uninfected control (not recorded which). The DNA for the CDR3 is TGTGCCAGCAGCTCGTCGTGGACGGAAAACACCATATATTTT. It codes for CASSSSWTENTIYF.